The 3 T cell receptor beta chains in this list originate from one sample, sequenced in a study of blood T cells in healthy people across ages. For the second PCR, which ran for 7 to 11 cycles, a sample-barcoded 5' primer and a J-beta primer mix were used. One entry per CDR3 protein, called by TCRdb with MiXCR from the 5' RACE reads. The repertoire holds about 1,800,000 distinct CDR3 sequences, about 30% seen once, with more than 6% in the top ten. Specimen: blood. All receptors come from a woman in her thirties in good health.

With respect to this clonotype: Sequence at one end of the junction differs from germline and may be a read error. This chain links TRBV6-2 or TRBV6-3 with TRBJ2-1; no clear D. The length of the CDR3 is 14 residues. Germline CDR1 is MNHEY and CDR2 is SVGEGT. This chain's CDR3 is CASSPGSRRNGQFF. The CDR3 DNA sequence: TGTGCCAGCAGTCCCGGCTCCCGACGCAATGGGCAGTTCTTC.

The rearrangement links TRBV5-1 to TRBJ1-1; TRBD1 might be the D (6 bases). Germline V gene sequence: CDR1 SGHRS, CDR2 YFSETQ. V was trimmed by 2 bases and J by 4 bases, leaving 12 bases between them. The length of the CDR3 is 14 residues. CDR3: CASSFGGDFTEAFF. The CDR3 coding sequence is TGCGCCAGCAGCTTTGGGGGCGATTTCACTGAAGCTTTCTTT.

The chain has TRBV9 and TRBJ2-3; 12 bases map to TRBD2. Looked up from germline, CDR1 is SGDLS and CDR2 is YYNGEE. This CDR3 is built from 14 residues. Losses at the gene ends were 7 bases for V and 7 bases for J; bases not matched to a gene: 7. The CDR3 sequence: CASSGLAGTNTQYF. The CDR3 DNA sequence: TGTGCCAGCTCTGGACTAGCGGGAACCAATACGCAGTATTTT.